The source of this T cell receptor (beta chain) is a study of cytomegalovirus exposure and HLA in healthy donors. General study findings and limits: The study carried out a later analysis of TCR beta sequences. It associated 15,000 to 20,000 of them with specific HLA alleles at a false discovery rate of 0.05. Published work reported that the classifier diagnosed cytomegalovirus status with high specificity and sensitivity. Some TCR beta chains (164 of them) were listed as cytomegalovirus-associated.

On this clone itself: Its antigen is not identified.

PCR primers comprised 60 Vbeta and 13 Jbeta primers. The data were produced by immunoSEQ multiplex PCR, yet TCRdb's version contains in-frame clones alone and is incomplete. The sample table includes 130,000 or so clones. The V gene lost 6 bases and the J gene lost 5 bases, with 16 bases spanning the gap. The CDR3 sequence is 15 residues long. Germline CDR1 and CDR2: MNHEY and SMNVEV (reference sequence). The specimen was PBMCs. The clonotype originates from a man aged 18 to 29 in good health and CMV-seronegative. This chain uses TRBV27 with TRBJ2-2, with a possible D match to TRBD1 (5 bases). Here the CDR3 reads CASRRQTSGTGELFF. Written as DNA, the CDR3 is TGTGCCAGCAGAAGACAGACAAGTGGGACCGGGGAGCTGTTTTTT.